What follows is one TCR beta chain and its context. Germline CDR1 LGHDT, CDR2 YNNKEL (reference sequence). This CDR3 has 17 amino acids. V gave up 4 bases and J gave up 3 bases; unmatched junction bases: 15. The source of the sample is a study of blood T cell repertoires in COVID-19. The authors' processing: The assay estimated nucleated cells by amplifying reference gene primers. Clones were sequenced by immunoSEQ multiplex PCR, and TCRdb holds only the in-frame ones, with some missing. Clonal size and the V and J genes are those of that table, whereas D and trimming came from the DNA. The sample has under 250,000 clones, just under 90% seen once; the top ten hold less than 3.5%.

The V gene is TRBV3-1 (or the pseudogene TRBV3-2), the J gene TRBJ2-7, with TRBD2 matching over 7 bases. Sequencing was done on a sample of peripheral blood. The source is a young man with COVID-19, enrolled during active disease. CDR3 loop: CASSPPPGLSVVYEQYF. Here the CDR3 DNA reads TGTGCCAGCAGCCCACCTCCGGGACTAAGTGTGGTCTACGAGCAGTACTTC.